This T cell receptor (beta chain) was retrieved from a study of regulatory T cells in long-lasting Graves disease. General study points: Repertoires from persistent disease leaned toward TRBV28, TRBJ1-2 and TRBJ2-5.

Documented time point: persistent/refractory GD, antithyroid drugs over 5 years with positive TRAb. PBMCs provided the RNA from which the TCR library was made. CDR3 regions were amplified by Arm-PCR using iRepertoire HTBI primers to build TCR beta libraries. One entry per CDR3 protein, called by TCRdb with MiXCR from the multiplex PCR reads. Of over 650,000 distinct CDR3 sequences in the sample, around 32% are singletons; the top ten hold about two fifths. CDR1 DFQATT and CDR2 SNEGSKA come from the germline V gene (reference sequence). The CDR3 has 13 amino acids. After removal of 5 bases from V and 4 bases from J, the junction contained 5 bases not matched to a gene. This clonotype was detected only a few times. What it binds is not known.

Specimen: peripheral blood mononuclear cells (PBMCs), collected when the disease was refractory, from a patient treated with antithyroid drugs. The sequence derives from a female donor with Graves disease. This chain connects TRBV20-1 to TRBJ2-5, with 9 bases that match TRBD1. In DNA, the CDR3 is TGCAGTGCTCTCGACAGGGGGATAGAGACCCAGTACTTC. It yields the protein CSALDRGIETQYF.